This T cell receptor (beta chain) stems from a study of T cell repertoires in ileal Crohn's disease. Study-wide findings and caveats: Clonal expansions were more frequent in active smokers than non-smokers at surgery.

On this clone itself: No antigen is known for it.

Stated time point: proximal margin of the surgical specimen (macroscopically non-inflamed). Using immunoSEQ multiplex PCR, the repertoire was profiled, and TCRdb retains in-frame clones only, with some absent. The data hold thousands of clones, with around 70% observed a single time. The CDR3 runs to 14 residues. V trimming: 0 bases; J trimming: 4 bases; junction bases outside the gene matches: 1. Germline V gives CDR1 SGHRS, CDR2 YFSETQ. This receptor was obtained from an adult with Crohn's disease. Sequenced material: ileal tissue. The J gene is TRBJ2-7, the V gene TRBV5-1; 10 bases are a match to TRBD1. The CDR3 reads CASSLGQGAYEQYF. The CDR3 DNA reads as TGCGCCAGCAGCTTGGGACAGGGGGCTTACGAGCAGTACTTC. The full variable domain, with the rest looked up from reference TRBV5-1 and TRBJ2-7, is KAGVTQTPRYLIKTRGQQVTLSCSPISGHRSVSWYQQTPGQGLQFLFEYFSETQRNKGNFPGRFSGRQFSNSRSEMNVSTLELGDSALYLCASSLGQGAYEQYFGPGTRLTVT.